This note documents a single TCR beta chain sequence. Sequencing used immunoSEQ multiplex PCR; TCRdb keeps in-frame clones, though not all of them. The sample carries under 15,000 clones, under 85% recorded once. Any history of autoimmune disease or systemic immunosuppression disqualified patients. At cycle 4 day 1, cycle 7 day 1, and baseline, blood was sampled. The sample belongs to a study of OX40 agonist ivuxolimab in advanced cancers. About the research overall: Hepatocellular carcinoma, melanoma, renal cell or head and neck cancer was diagnosed in the dose-escalation patients.

The CDR3 consists of 14 residues. Per the germline V gene, CDR1 is MNHEY and CDR2 is SVGAGI. The J segment lost 4 bases and the V segment lost 6 bases, leaving 7 bases of the junction unmatched. The material sequenced was CD4+ or CD8+ T cells sorted from blood, taken in a trial of the OX40 agonist ivuxolimab. This chain uses TRBV6-5 with TRBJ2-7, with 9 bases that match TRBD1. The sequence was collected from an adult with an advanced solid tumor such as melanoma, head and neck, liver or kidney cancer. CDR3 sequence: CASSLDRGAYEQYF. CDR3 in DNA: TGTGCCAGCAGCCTTGACAGGGGGGCATACGAGCAGTACTTC.